This entry describes one TCR beta chain. The target antigen is unknown. CDR3 length: 16 amino acids. In germline, CDR1 is MNHEY, CDR2 SVGAGI. With a J-beta primer mix and a sample-barcoded 5' primer, a second PCR ran roughly 6 to 12 cycles. In TCRdb, the 5' RACE reads were re-called with MiXCR into one record per CDR3 protein. The data hold approximately 820,000 distinct CDR3 sequences, with approximately 44% observed a single time. The data were taken from a study of blood T cells in healthy people across ages. Extractions gave at least 5 micrograms of total RNA per sample. Broader study findings: Older age went with lower TCR beta diversity per million T cells, in a roughly linear way. Naive T cell percentage and TCR beta diversity correlated strongly.

The J gene is TRBJ2-7, the V gene TRBV6-5, with 12 bases fitting TRBD2. The assigned J gene may be wrong: the sequence end matches TRBJ2-5 better. The TCR sequence derives from a man aged 60 to 69 in good health. The sequencing input was blood. CDR3 in amino acids: CASSLGWTSGEETQYF. The CDR3 DNA sequence: TGTGCCAGCAGTCTTGGTTGGACTAGCGGGGAAGAGACCCAGTACTTC.